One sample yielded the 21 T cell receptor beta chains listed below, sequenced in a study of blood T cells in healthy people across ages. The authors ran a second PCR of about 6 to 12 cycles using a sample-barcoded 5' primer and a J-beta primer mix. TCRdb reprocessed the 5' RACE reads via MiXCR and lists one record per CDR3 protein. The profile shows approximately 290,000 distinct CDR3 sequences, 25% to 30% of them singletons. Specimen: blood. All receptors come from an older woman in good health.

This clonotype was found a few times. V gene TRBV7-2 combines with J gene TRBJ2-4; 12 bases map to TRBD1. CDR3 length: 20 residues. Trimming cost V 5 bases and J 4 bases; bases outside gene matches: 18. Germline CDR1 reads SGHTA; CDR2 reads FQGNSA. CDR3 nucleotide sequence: TGTGCCAGCAGCCCTGAGTCCGGGACAGGGGGCTTGGGGGGAAAAAACATTCAGTACTTC. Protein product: CASSPESGTGGLGGKNIQYF.

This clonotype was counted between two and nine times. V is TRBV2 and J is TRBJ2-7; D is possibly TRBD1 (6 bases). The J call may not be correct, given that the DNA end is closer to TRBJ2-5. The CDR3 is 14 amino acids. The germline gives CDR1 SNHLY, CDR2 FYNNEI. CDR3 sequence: CASIRNRDQETQYF. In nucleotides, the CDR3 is TGTGCCAGCATTAGAAACAGGGATCAAGAGACCCAGTACTTC.

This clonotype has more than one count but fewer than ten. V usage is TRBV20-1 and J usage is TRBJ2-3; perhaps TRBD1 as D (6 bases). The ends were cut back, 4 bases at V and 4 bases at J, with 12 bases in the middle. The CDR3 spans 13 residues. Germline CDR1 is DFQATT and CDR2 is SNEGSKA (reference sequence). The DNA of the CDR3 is TGCAGTGCTAAGTGGACAGTATCAGATACGCAGTATTTT. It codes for CSAKWTVSDTQYF.

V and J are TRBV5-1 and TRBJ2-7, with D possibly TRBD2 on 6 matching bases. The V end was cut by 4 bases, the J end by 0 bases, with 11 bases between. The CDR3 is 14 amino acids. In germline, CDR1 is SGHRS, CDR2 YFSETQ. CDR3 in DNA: TGCGCCAGCAGCGAAAGGACTAACTCCTACGAGCAGTACTTC. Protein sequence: CASSERTNSYEQYF.

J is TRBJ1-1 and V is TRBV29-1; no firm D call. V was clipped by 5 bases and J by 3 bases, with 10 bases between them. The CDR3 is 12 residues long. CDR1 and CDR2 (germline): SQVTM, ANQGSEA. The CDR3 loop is CSVSRDDTEAFF. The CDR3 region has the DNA TGCAGCGTTTCTCGGGATGACACTGAAGCTTTCTTT.

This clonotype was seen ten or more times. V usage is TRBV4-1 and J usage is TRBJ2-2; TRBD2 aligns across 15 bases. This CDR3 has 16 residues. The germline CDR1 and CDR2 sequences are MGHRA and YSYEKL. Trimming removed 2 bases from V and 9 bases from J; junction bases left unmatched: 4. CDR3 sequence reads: CASSQIGTSGRRELFF. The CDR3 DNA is TGCGCCAGCAGCCAAATAGGGACTAGCGGGAGGAGGGAGCTGTTTTTT.

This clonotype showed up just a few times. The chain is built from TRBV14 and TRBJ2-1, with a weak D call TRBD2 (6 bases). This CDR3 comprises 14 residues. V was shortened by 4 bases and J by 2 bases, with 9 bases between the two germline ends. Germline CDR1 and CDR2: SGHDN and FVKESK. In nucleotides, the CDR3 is TGTGCCAGCAGCCGGGACTCGGCCTACAATGAGCAGTTCTTC. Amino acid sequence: CASSRDSAYNEQFF.

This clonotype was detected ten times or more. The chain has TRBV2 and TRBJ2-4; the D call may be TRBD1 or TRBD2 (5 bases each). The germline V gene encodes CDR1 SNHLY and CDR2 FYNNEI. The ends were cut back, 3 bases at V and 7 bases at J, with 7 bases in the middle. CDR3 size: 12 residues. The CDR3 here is CASSDEGNIQYF. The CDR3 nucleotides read TGTGCCAGCAGTGACGAGGGGAACATTCAGTACTTC.

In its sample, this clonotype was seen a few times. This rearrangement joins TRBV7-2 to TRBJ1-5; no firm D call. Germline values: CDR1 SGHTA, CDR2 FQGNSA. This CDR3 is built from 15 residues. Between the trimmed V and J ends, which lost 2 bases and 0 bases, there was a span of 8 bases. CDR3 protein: CASSLNQFSNQPQHF. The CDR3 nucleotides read TGTGCCAGCAGCTTAAACCAGTTTAGCAATCAGCCCCAGCATTTT.

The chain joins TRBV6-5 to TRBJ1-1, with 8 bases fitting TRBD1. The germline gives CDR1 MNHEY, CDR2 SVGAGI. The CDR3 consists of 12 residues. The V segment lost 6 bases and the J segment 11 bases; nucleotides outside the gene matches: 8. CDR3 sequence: CASSLTQGAAFF. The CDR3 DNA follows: TGTGCCAGCAGCCTCACGCAGGGGGCGGCTTTCTTT.

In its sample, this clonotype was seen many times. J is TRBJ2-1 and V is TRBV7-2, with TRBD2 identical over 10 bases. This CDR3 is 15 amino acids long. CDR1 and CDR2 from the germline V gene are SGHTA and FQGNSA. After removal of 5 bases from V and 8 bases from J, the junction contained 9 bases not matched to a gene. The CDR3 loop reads CASSPASGSRYEQFF. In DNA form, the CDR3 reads TGTGCCAGCAGCCCCGCTAGCGGGAGTCGCTATGAGCAGTTCTTC.

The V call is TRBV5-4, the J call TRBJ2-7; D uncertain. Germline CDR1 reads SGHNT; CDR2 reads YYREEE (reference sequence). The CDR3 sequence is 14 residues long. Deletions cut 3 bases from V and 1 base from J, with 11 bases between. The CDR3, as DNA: TGTGCCAGCAGCTCGAAGGCAGCTTCCTACGAGCAGTACTTC. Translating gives CASSSKAASYEQYF.

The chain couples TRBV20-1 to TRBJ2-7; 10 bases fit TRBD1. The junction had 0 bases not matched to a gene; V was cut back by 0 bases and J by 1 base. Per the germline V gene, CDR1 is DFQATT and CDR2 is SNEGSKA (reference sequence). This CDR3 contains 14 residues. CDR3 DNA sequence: TGCAGTGCTAGAGAGGGACAGGGGTCCTACGAGCAGTACTTC. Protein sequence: CSAREGQGSYEQYF.

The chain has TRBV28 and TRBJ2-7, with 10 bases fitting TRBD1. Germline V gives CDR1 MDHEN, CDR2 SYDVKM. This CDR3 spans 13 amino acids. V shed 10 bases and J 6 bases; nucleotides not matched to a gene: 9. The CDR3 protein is CAIMRQGAAEQYF. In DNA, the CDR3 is TGTGCCATCATGAGACAGGGGGCGGCCGAGCAGTACTTC.

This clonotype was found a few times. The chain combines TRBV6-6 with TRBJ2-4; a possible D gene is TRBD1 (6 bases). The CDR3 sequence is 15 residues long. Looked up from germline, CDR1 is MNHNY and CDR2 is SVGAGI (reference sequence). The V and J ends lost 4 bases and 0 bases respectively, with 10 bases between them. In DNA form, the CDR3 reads TGTGCCAGCAGTTTACAGGGTGTAGCCAAAAACATTCAGTACTTC. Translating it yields CASSLQGVAKNIQYF.

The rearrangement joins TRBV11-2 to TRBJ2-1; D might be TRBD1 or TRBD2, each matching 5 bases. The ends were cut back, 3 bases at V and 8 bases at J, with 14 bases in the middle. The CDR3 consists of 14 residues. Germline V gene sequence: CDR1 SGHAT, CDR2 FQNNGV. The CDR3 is CASSFGGSIDEQFF. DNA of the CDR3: TGTGCCAGCAGCTTTGGGGGATCGATTGATGAGCAGTTCTTC.

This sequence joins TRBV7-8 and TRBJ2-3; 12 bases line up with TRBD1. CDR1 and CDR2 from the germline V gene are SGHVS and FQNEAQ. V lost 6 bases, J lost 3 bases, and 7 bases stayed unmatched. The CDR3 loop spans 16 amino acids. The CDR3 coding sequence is TGTGCCAGCAGTAGGGGACAGGGGGCGCGGACAGATACGCAGTATTTT. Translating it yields CASSRGQGARTDTQYF.

The DNA for the CDR3 is TGTGCCAGCAGTGGGGGCAGAAGCATTGGGAACAATGAGCAGTTCTTC. Its protein is CASSGGRSIGNNEQFF. The chain joins TRBV6-1 to TRBJ2-1, with a tentative D call TRBD1 (5 bases). Trimming pared 4 bases from V and 5 bases from J, leaving 18 bases between. The germline V gene has CDR1 MNHNS and CDR2 SASEGT. The CDR3 spans 16 residues.

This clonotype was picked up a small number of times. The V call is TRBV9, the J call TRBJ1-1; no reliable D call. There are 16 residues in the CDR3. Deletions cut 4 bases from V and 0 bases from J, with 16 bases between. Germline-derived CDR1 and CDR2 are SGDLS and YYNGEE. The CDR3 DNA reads TGTGCCAGCAGCCCCGGAATGGGAGTTATGAACACTGAAGCTTTCTTT. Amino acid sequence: CASSPGMGVMNTEAFF.

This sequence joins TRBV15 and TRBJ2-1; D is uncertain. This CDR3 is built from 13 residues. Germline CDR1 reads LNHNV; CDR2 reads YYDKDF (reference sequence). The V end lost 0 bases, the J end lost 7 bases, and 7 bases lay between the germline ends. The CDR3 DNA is TGTGCCACCAGCAGAGAAAGAGTGAATGAGCAGTTCTTC. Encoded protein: CATSRERVNEQFF. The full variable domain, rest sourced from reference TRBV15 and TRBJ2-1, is DAMVIQNPRYQVTQFGKPVTLSCSQTLNHNVMYWYQQKSSQAPKLLFHYYDKDFNNEADTPDNFQSRRPNTSFCFLDIRSPGLGDTAMYLCATSRERVNEQFFGPGTRLTVL.

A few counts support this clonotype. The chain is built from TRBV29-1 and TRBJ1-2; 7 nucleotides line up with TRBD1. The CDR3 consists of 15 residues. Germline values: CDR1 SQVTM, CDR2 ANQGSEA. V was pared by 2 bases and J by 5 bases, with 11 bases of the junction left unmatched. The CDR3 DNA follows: TGCAGCGTTGAATCGTTGGTAGGGGGCGGATATGGCTACACCTTC. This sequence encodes CSVESLVGGGYGYTF.